One and the same sample provided the 21 T cell receptor beta chains below, sequenced in a study of CD8+ T cells in alopecia areata. Sequencing used cDNA as its template, made by extracting RNA and reverse transcribing it. Assay used: immunoSEQ multiplex PCR; TCRdb lists only in-frame clones, some missing. This sample carries 250,000 or so clones, under 70% of them seen once, and the ten largest clones take 0.95% to 1.5%. Sequencing used CD4+ T cells sorted from blood, obtained at week 0. The source is a human donor with alopecia areata.

This sequence joins TRBV30 and TRBJ2-5; no reliable D call. This CDR3 has 13 amino acids. The germline V gene encodes CDR1 GTSNPN and CDR2 SVGIG (reference sequence). V lost 2 bases and J 2 bases, leaving 9 bases between the germline ends. DNA of the CDR3: TGTGCCTGGAGTCTCGACATACAAGAGACCCAGTACTTC. Its protein product is CAWSLDIQETQYF.

The CDR3 sequence: CASSHRIRGETQYF. In DNA, the CDR3 is TGCGCCAGCAGTCATAGGATTCGGGGGGAGACCCAGTACTTC. The V and J genes are TRBV5-1 and TRBJ2-5; D is possibly TRBD2 (6 bases). This CDR3 region has 14 residues. The germline V and J ends were trimmed by 5 bases and 5 bases, with 16 bases remaining between them. Germline CDR1 is SGHRS and CDR2 is YFSETQ.

This sequence joins TRBV30 and TRBJ1-2, with D possibly TRBD1 on 6 matching bases. Deletions cut 0 bases from V and 1 base from J, with 12 bases between. The CDR3 totals 15 residues. Germline values: CDR1 GTSNPN, CDR2 SVGIG (reference sequence). CDR3 nucleotides: TGTGCCTGGAGTGTACAGGGAGGAGGTAACTATGGCTACACCTTC. Protein sequence: CAWSVQGGGNYGYTF. Complete variable domain (other parts from reference TRBV30 and TRBJ1-2): SQTIHQWPATLVQPVGSPLSLECTVEGTSNPNLYWYRQAAGRGLQLLFYSVGIGQISSEVPQNLSASRPQDRQFILSSKKLLLSDSGFYLCAWSVQGGGNYGYTFGSGTRLTVV.

The V and J genes are TRBV27 and TRBJ2-3; D uncertain. V dropped 2 bases and J dropped 4 bases, with 10 bases sitting between them. Germline CDR1 is MNHEY and CDR2 is SMNVEV (reference sequence). This CDR3 region has 14 residues. CDR3: CASSLKGWADTQYF. Written as DNA, the CDR3 is TGTGCCAGCAGTTTAAAAGGGTGGGCAGATACGCAGTATTTT.

This chain uses TRBV6-5 with TRBJ2-3; the match to TRBD1 covers 10 bases. Germline V lookup: CDR1 MNHEY, CDR2 SVGAGI. The CDR3 has 14 residues. V dropped 4 bases and J dropped 6; count of bases not matched to a gene: 4. In nucleotides, the CDR3 is TGTGCCAGCAGTTCCTGGACAGGGGGGGATACGCAGTATTTT. Protein sequence: CASSSWTGGDTQYF.

J is TRBJ2-5 and V is TRBV4-2; tentatively, D is TRBD2 (5 bases). V was cut by 1 base and J by 3 bases, with 9 bases left in between. The CDR3 is made up of 14 amino acids. Germline V gene data show CDR1 as LGHNA and CDR2 as YNFKEQ. The CDR3 DNA sequence: TGTGCCAGCAGCCAAGCGGGATCTGAAGAGACCCAGTACTTC. Amino acids: CASSQAGSEETQYF.

Comments on this clone: Compared with germline, one end of the junction differs, possibly owing to a read error. The rearrangement joins TRBV7-2 to TRBJ2-3; possible D gene TRBD2, 5 bases. The germline gives CDR1 SGHTA, CDR2 FQGNSA. This CDR3 has 15 residues. The CDR3 sequence: CANSLAFGRTDTQYF. DNA of the CDR3: TGTGCCAACAGCTTAGCGTTTGGCCGCACAGATACGCAGTATTTT. The full variable domain, in which reference TRBV7-2 and TRBJ2-3 provide the parts outside the CDR3, is GAGVSQSPSNKVTEKGKDVELRCDPISGHTALYWYRQSLGQGLEFLIYFQGNSAPDKSGLPSDRFSAERTGGSVSTLTIQRTQQEDSAVYLCANSLAFGRTDTQYFGPGTRLTVL.

The gene calls are TRBV6-1 and TRBJ2-7; 9 nucleotides agree with TRBD1. Per germline, CDR1 MNHNS and CDR2 SASEGT. The ends lost 7 bases at V and 2 bases at J; junction bases unmatched: 9. The CDR3 totals 15 residues. The CDR3, as DNA: TGTGCCAGCACCAAACTTAGGACAGGGGCCTACGAGCAGTACTTC. Translating gives CASTKLRTGAYEQYF.

The gene calls are TRBV7-9 and TRBJ2-5; D may be TRBD2 (6 bases). The germline V and J ends were trimmed by 5 bases and 3 bases, with 16 bases remaining between them. CDR1 and CDR2 from the germline V gene are SEHNR and FQNEAQ (reference sequence). The CDR3 loop spans 15 amino acids. The CDR3 nucleotides are TGTGCCAGCAGCAGAACCGGGGGAAGAGAAGAGACCCAGTACTTC. This codes for CASSRTGGREETQYF.

This sequence joins TRBV7-9 and TRBJ1-5, with TRBD1 matching 11 bases. The germline V gene encodes CDR1 SEHNR and CDR2 FQNEAQ (reference sequence). The CDR3 consists of 15 residues. Unmatched junction bases numbered 11, after V lost 9 bases and J lost 7 bases. CDR3 nucleotide sequence: TGTGCCAGACTGGGACAGGGGGATCAAAGGCAGCCCCAGCATTTT. It translates to CARLGQGDQRQPQHF.

The table lists this clone with a few counts. The gene calls are TRBV29-1 and TRBJ1-1, with TRBD1 as a possible D gene (6 bases). V shed 4 bases and J shed 5 bases, with 11 bases lying between them. Germline V lookup: CDR1 SQVTM, CDR2 ANQGSEA. The CDR3 is 12 residues long. This CDR3 reads CSVAQGGTEAFF. CDR3 sequence (DNA): TGCAGCGTTGCACAGGGTGGTACTGAAGCTTTCTTT.

This clone occurred a few times. The V call is TRBV11-2, the J call TRBJ2-7; TRBD1 matches 9 bases. J was trimmed by 5 bases and V by 6 bases; bases with no gene match: 11. Germline CDR1 is SGHAT and CDR2 is FQNNGV. This CDR3 comprises 15 residues. The CDR3, as DNA: TGTGCCAGCAGGTTAAGGCGGACAGGGGAGAACGAGCAGTACTTC. Its translation: CASRLRRTGENEQYF.

The V call is TRBV27, the J call TRBJ2-1; 10 positions agree with TRBD2. This CDR3 contains 12 residues. Germline CDR1 and CDR2: MNHEY and SMNVEV (reference sequence). J was trimmed by 10 bases and V by 7 bases; bases with no gene match: 4. The CDR3 protein is CASKTSGPEQFF. The CDR3 coding sequence is TGTGCCAGCAAGACTAGCGGGCCCGAGCAGTTCTTC.

V gene TRBV19 combines with J gene TRBJ1-1, with D hard to call. The CDR3 is 14 amino acids. Germline-derived CDR1 and CDR2 are LNHDA and SQIVND (reference sequence). Trimming pared 0 bases from V and 5 bases from J, leaving 10 bases between. CDR3 sequence (DNA): TGTGCCAGTAGTATAGACGTCAGCTCAACTGAAGCTTTCTTT. Amino acid sequence: CASSIDVSSTEAFF.

This chain connects TRBV6-5 to TRBJ1-1; the D is unclear. CDR1 is MNHEY and CDR2 is SVGAGI in the germline V gene. CDR3 size: 12 residues. V lost 7 bases and J lost 1, with 7 bases in between. The CDR3 protein is CASTTRNTEAFF. CDR3 DNA sequence: TGTGCCAGCACCACGAGGAACACTGAAGCTTTCTTT.

V usage is TRBV30 and J usage is TRBJ1-6; D uncertain. The CDR3 is 12 residues long. CDR1 is GTSNPN and CDR2 is SVGIG in the germline V gene (reference sequence). V was shortened by 8 bases and J by 8 bases, with 13 bases between the two germline ends. The CDR3, as DNA: TGTGCCGGACTTTACAGTGATTCACCCCTCCACTTT. This translates into CAGLYSDSPLHF.

This clone was detected only a few times. The V gene is TRBV15, the J gene TRBJ2-7; D gene uncertain. CDR3 length: 14 residues. V lost 0 bases and J 0 bases, leaving 6 bases between the germline ends. Germline CDR1 and CDR2: LNHNV and YYDKDF (reference sequence). The CDR3 reads CATSREWDSYEQYF. CDR3 in DNA: TGTGCCACCAGCAGAGAGTGGGACTCCTACGAGCAGTACTTC.

CDR3 bases: TGTGCCAGCAGCCGGACAGGGAACTACGAGCAGTACTTC. It codes for CASSRTGNYEQYF. The V and J genes are TRBV9 and TRBJ2-7, with TRBD1 identical over 8 bases. Germline CDR1 and CDR2: SGDLS and YYNGEE. The length of the CDR3 is 13 residues. Losses at the gene ends were 4 bases for V and 3 bases for J; bases not matched to a gene: 3.

The count of this clone is one. V usage is TRBV6-1 and J usage is TRBJ1-2; D may be TRBD1 (6 bases). This CDR3 is 12 amino acids long. In germline, CDR1 is MNHNS, CDR2 SASEGT. The ends were cut back, 7 bases at V and 4 bases at J, with 10 bases in the middle. CDR3 protein: CASTPDSYGYTF. CDR3 DNA sequence: TGTGCCAGCACCCCGGACAGCTATGGCTACACCTTC.

The gene calls are TRBV5-1 and TRBJ2-3; no definite D call. V was shortened by 4 bases and J by 0 bases, with 3 bases between the two germline ends. The CDR3 totals 12 residues. From germline, CDR1 is SGHRS and CDR2 YFSETQ. This CDR3 is CASSGSTDTQYF. CDR3 DNA sequence: TGCGCCAGCAGCGGGAGCACAGATACGCAGTATTTT.

This clone appeared once. The chain has TRBV2 and TRBJ1-2; 10 bases are a match to TRBD1. The V gene's germline CDR1 is SNHLY and CDR2 FYNNEI. With 8 bases clipped from V and 8 bases from J, the junction kept 5 bases outside the gene matches. This CDR3 is built from 12 residues. In DNA form, the CDR3 reads TGTGCCAGCGGAGGACAGGGGGTCGGCTACACCTTC. The encoded protein is CASGGQGVGYTF.